This TCR beta chain stems from a study of cytomegalovirus exposure and HLA in healthy donors. In the study overall: Genetic ancestry analysis placed approximately 78% of the 398 donors that were genotyped in the Caucasian-associated cluster. Study-level results: CMV antigen specificity of a few CMV-associated chains was confirmed in vitro. The analysis excluded some indistinguishable V segments, including TRBV6-2 and TRBV6-3.

In this sample, this clone turned up once. No antigen is known for it. There are 13 residues in the CDR3. The PCR used 60 Vbeta and 13 Jbeta primers. Profiled with immunoSEQ multiplex PCR; TCRdb holds only in-frame clones, not every one. The table shows some 250,000 clones, with 82% occurring only once. The chain joins TRBV21-1 to TRBJ2-5; TRBD1 is the table's D call, not checked against the DNA. TRBV21-1 is a pseudogene locus. The source is a woman aged 40-49 years in good health and CMV-seropositive. Sequencing input: PBMCs. The CDR3 region is CASSITGCETQYF. The CDR3 DNA is TGTGCCAGCAGCATCACAGGGTGTGAGACCCAGTACTTC.